The 14 T cell receptor beta chains reported below all come from one sample, sequenced in a study of T cell repertoires in cytomegalovirus infection. TCRdb used MiXCR to reprocess the reads, holding one entry per CDR3 protein. The sample shows about 920,000 distinct CDR3 sequences, more than 25% of them seen only once. No antigen has been identified for these receptors. Material: cultured CD8+ T cells from PBMCs, obtained from culture after CMV antigen stimulation. These receptor sequences come from a human donor in good health (CMV status not recorded). Some clones in this sample may be carry-over from other donors' samples.

A few counts support this clonotype. The gene calls are TRBV28 and TRBJ2-1; either TRBD1 or TRBD2 may supply D (5 bases each). This CDR3 is 17 amino acids long. Germline CDR1 and CDR2: MDHEN and SYDVKM. V dropped 3 bases and J dropped 3 bases, with 18 bases sitting between them. CDR3: CASSFRTRGALYNEQFF. CDR3 nucleotide sequence: TGTGCCAGCAGTTTCCGAACTCGAGGGGCCCTCTACAATGAGCAGTTCTTC.

This clonotype was detected only a few times. J is TRBJ2-5 and V is TRBV7-2, with 7 bases identical to TRBD2. The germline gives CDR1 SGHTA, CDR2 FQGNSA. V shed 5 bases, J shed 5 bases, and the junction held 5 bases outside the gene matches. CDR3 length: 13 residues. CDR3 protein: CASSPYGGETQYF. CDR3 bases: TGTGCCAGCAGCCCGTACGGGGGGGAGACCCAGTACTTC. Full variable domain (missing parts from reference TRBV7-2 and TRBJ2-5): GAGVSQSPSNKVTEKGKDVELRCDPISGHTALYWYRQSLGQGLEFLIYFQGNSAPDKSGLPSDRFSAERTGGSVSTLTIQRTQQEDSAVYLCASSPYGGETQYFGPGTRLLVL.

About this clonotype itself: The junction differs from germline at one of its ends, possibly a read error. The chain joins TRBV5-1 to TRBJ1-2; no definite D call. Looked up from germline, CDR1 is SGHRS and CDR2 is YFSETQ. This CDR3 has 13 amino acids. Here the CDR3 DNA reads TGCGCCAGCAGTTGGGCAGCCGATCTGCCACATAGATTC. Translating gives CASSWAADLPHRF. The full variable domain, completed using reference TRBV5-1 and TRBJ1-2, is KAGVTQTPRYLIKTRGQQVTLSCSPISGHRSVSWYQQTPGQGLQFLFEYFSETQRNKGNFPGRFSGRQFSNSRSEMNVSTLELGDSALYLCASSWAADLPHRFGSGTRLTVV.

The chain links TRBV6-2 or TRBV6-3 to TRBJ2-1, with a weak D call TRBD2 (5 bases). The CDR3 totals 15 residues. V gave up 5 bases and J gave up 2 bases, with 13 bases separating them. Germline CDR1 and CDR2: MNHEY and SVGEGT. The CDR3 is CASSQYSGTYNEQFF. The CDR3 DNA sequence: TGTGCCAGCAGTCAATACTCCGGGACCTACAATGAGCAGTTCTTC.

The V and J genes are TRBV3-1 and TRBJ2-1; 8 bases are a match to TRBD1. V gave up 2 bases and J gave up 3 bases; unmatched junction bases: 24. CDR1 is LGHDT, CDR2 YNNKEL, per germline (reference sequence). The CDR3 spans 22 residues. This CDR3 is CASSQIPGTGPLFLPIYNEQFF. In DNA form, the CDR3 reads TGTGCCAGCAGCCAAATCCCCGGGACAGGTCCCTTGTTCCTCCCGATCTACAATGAGCAGTTCTTC.

This clonotype was observed a few times. The chain combines TRBV7-9 with TRBJ1-1, with 7 bases fitting TRBD1. The CDR3 extends over 15 amino acids. V lost 4 bases, J lost 6 bases, and 11 bases stayed unmatched. CDR1 is SEHNR, CDR2 FQNEAQ, per germline (reference sequence). The CDR3 sequence: CASSSTGDKPPEAFF. In DNA, the CDR3 is TGTGCCAGCAGCTCCACAGGGGATAAACCCCCTGAAGCTTTCTTT. The full variable domain, in which reference TRBV7-9 and TRBJ1-1 provide the parts outside the CDR3, is DTGVSQNPRHKITKRGQNVTFRCDPISEHNRLYWYRQTLGQGPEFLTYFQNEAQLEKSRLLSDRFSAERPKGSFSTLEIQRTEQGDSAMYLCASSSTGDKPPEAFFGQGTRLTVV.

Only a few counts were recorded for this clonotype. The rearrangement links TRBV4-1 to TRBJ1-5; no definite D call. This CDR3 is built from 15 residues. Germline lookup yields CDR1 MGHRA and CDR2 YSYEKL. Trimming stripped 3 bases from V and 0 bases from J, with 9 bases between. As DNA, the CDR3 is TGCGCCAGCAGCCACATGCGGGATAGCAATCAGCCCCAGCATTTT. It translates to CASSHMRDSNQPQHF.

The chain uses TRBV4-3 and TRBJ2-7, with a tentative D call TRBD1 (6 bases). Germline V lookup: CDR1 LGHNA, CDR2 YSLEER. The V end lost 2 bases, the J end lost 2 bases, and 13 bases lay between the germline ends. The CDR3 is made up of 15 amino acids. The CDR3 nucleotides are TGCGCCAGCAGCCAACGGACAGATATTACCTACGAGCAGTACGTC. Residues: CASSQRTDITYEQYV.

The genes are TRBV7-9 and TRBJ2-5, with D perhaps assigned TRBD1 or TRBD2 (5 bases each). Germline V CDR1 and CDR2: SEHNR, FQNEAQ (reference sequence). The CDR3 loop spans 14 amino acids. Trimming left V 4 bases short and J 5 bases short, with 14 bases between. Here the CDR3 DNA reads TGTGCCAGCAGCTCCCTCGGGGACGAGGAGACCCAGTACTTC. Residues: CASSSLGDEETQYF.

The V call is TRBV4-1, the J call TRBJ1-4; D ambiguous. From germline, CDR1 is MGHRA and CDR2 YSYEKL. This CDR3 has 14 residues. V dropped 6 bases and J dropped 3 bases, with 11 bases sitting between them. This chain's CDR3 is CASRPLGANEKLFF. The CDR3 nucleotides are TGCGCCAGCAGACCCCTCGGGGCTAATGAAAAACTGTTTTTT.

This chain links TRBV27 with TRBJ2-1, with TRBD2 matching 14 bases. CDR3 length: 14 residues. V gave up 6 bases and J gave up 10 bases; unmatched junction bases: 5. Germline CDR1 reads MNHEY; CDR2 reads SMNVEV (reference sequence). CDR3 bases: TGTGCCAGCAGCCCGGGACTAGCGGGGGAAGAGCAGTTCTTC. Protein sequence: CASSPGLAGEEQFF.

The table lists this clonotype with a few counts. This chain joins TRBV27 and TRBJ2-1; a weak D match, TRBD2 (6 bases). Germline V gives CDR1 MNHEY, CDR2 SMNVEV (reference sequence). This CDR3 has 15 residues. V was clipped by 7 bases and J by 6 bases, with 19 bases between them. DNA for the CDR3: TGTGCCAGCATCCATGATCCCTGGGGGGTCAATGAGCAGTTCTTC. Its protein product is CASIHDPWGVNEQFF.

This clonotype showed up many times. The rearrangement links TRBV2 to TRBJ1-2, with 8 bases lining up with TRBD1. The germline V gene encodes CDR1 SNHLY and CDR2 FYNNEI. V was pared by 5 bases and J by 2 bases, with 7 bases of the junction left unmatched. The CDR3 has 15 residues. The CDR3 DNA reads as TGTGCCAGCAGTTCCGGACAGGGCCGCAACTATGGCTACACCTTC. It specifies CASSSGQGRNYGYTF.

This clonotype was observed once. The J gene is TRBJ2-5, the V gene TRBV6-2 or TRBV6-3; 9 bases fit TRBD2. The trim removed 0 bases at V and 4 bases at J, leaving 6 bases unmatched. Germline V gene data show CDR1 as MNHEY and CDR2 as SVGEGT. The CDR3 has 16 amino acids. The CDR3 protein is CASSYSPGLAAETQYF. The CDR3 DNA reads TGTGCCAGCAGTTACTCCCCGGGACTAGCAGCAGAGACCCAGTACTTC.